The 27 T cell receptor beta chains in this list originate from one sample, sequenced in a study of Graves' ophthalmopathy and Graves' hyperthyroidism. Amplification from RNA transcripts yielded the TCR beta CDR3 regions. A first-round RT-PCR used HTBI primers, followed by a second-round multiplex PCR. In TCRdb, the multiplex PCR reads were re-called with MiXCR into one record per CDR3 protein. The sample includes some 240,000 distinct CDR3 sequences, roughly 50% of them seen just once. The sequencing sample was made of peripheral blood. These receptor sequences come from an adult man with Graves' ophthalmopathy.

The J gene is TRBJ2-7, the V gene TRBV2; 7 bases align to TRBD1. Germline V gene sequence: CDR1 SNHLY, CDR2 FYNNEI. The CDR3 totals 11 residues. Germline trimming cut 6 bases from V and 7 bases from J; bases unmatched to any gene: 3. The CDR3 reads CASRLDREQYF. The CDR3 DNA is TGTGCCAGCAGACTGGACAGGGAGCAGTACTTC. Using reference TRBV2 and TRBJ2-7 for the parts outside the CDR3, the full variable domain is EPEVTQTPSHQVTQMGQEVILRCVPISNHLYFYWYRQILGQKVEFLVSFYNNEISEKSEIFDDQFSVERPDGSNFTLKIRSTKLEDSAMYFCASRLDREQYFGPGTRLTVT.

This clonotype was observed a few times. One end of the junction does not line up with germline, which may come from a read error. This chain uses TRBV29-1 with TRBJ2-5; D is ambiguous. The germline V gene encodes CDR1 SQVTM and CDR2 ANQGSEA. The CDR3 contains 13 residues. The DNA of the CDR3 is TGCAGCGTTGAAGACGCCCTAGAAGATACCCAGTACTTC. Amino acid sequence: CSVEDALEDTQYF.

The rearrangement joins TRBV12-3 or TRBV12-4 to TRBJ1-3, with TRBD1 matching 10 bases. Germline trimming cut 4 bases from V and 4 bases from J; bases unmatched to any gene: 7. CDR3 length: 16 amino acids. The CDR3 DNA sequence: TGTGCCAGCAGTTCCCGGGACAGGGGAGGAGGAAACACCATATATTTT. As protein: CASSSRDRGGGNTIYF.

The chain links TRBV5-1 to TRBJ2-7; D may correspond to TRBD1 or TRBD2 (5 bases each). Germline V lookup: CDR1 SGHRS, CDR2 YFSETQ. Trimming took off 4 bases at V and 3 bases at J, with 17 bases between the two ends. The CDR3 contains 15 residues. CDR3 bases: TGCGCCAGCAGCCTTCACCCGGGACCGAACTACGAGCAGTACTTC. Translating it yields CASSLHPGPNYEQYF.

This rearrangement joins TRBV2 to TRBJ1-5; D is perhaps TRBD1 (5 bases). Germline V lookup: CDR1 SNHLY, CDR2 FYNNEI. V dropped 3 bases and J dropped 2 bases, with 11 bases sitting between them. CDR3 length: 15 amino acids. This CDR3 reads CASSDFVQGNQPQHF. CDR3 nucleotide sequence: TGTGCCAGCAGTGATTTTGTACAGGGCAATCAGCCCCAGCATTTT.

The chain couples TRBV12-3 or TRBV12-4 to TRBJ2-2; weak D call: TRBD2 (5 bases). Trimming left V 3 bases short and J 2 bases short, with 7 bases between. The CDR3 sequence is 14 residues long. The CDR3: CASSFLANTGELFF. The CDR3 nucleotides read TGTGCCAGCAGTTTCCTAGCAAACACCGGGGAGCTGTTTTTT.

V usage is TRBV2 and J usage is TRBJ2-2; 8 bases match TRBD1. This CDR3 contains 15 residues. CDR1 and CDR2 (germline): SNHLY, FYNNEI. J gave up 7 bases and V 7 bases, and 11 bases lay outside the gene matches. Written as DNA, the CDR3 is TGTGCCAGCACCGAGGTGCAGGGGGCAGGCGGGGAGCTGTTTTTT. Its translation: CASTEVQGAGGELFF.

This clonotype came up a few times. The DNA for the CDR3 is TGTGCCAGCAGCCACCTACTAGCGGAGAACACCGGGGAGCTGTTTTTT. The encoded protein is CASSHLLAENTGELFF. The V and J genes are TRBV14 and TRBJ2-2, with 8 bases aligning to TRBD2. Germline CDR1 is SGHDN and CDR2 is FVKESK. The V gene end was trimmed by 3 bases and the J gene end by 1 base; junction bases not matched to a gene: 4. This CDR3 region has 16 residues.

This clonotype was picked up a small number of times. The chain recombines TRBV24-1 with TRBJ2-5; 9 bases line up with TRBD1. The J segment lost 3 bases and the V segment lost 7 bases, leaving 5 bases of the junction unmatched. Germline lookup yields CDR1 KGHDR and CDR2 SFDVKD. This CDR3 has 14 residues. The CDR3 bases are TGTGCCACCAGGGGGACAGGGAGGGAAGAGACCCAGTACTTC. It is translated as CATRGTGREETQYF.

CDR3 nucleotides: TGCAGTGCTCCCAGACAGGGCACAGAGACCCAGTACTTC. Its translation is CSAPRQGTETQYF. The chain recombines TRBV20-1 with TRBJ2-5; TRBD1 agrees at 7 bases. The germline V gene encodes CDR1 DFQATT and CDR2 SNEGSKA (reference sequence). The CDR3 runs 13 residues. The J segment lost 4 bases and the V segment lost 5 bases, leaving 7 bases of the junction unmatched.

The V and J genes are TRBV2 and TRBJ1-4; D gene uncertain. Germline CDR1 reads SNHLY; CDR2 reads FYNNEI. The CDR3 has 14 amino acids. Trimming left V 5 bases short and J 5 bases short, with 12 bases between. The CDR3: CASSRSRRNEKLFF. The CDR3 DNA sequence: TGTGCCAGCAGTCGGTCCCGAAGGAATGAAAAACTGTTTTTT.

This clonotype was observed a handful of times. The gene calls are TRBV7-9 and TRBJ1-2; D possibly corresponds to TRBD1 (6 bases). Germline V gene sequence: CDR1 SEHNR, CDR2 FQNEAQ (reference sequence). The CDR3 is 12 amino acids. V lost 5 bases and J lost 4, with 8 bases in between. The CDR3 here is CASSRTAYGYTF. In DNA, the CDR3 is TGTGCCAGCAGCCGGACAGCCTATGGCTACACCTTC.

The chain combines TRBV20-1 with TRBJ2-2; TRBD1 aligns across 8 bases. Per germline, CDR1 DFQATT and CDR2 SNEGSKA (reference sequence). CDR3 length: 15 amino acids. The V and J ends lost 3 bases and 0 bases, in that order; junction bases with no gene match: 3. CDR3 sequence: CSASQQGANTGELFF. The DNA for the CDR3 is TGCAGTGCTAGTCAACAGGGGGCGAACACCGGGGAGCTGTTTTTT.

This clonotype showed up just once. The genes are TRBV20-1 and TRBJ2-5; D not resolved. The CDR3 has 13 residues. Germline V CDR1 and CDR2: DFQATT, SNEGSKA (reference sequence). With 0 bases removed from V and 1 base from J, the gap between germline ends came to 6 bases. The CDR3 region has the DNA TGCAGTGCTAGAGATGAAGCCCAAGAGACCCAGTACTTC. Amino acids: CSARDEAQETQYF.

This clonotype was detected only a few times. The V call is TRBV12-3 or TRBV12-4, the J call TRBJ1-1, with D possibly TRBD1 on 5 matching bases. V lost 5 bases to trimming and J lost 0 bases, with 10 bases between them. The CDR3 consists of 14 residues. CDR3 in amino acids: CASSQKGLNTEAFF. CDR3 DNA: TGTGCCAGCAGTCAAAAGGGGTTGAACACTGAAGCTTTCTTT.

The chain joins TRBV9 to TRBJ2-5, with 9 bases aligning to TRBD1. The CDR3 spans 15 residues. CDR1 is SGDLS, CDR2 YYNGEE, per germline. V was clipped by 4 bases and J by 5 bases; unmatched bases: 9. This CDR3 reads CASSLWGQGAETQYF. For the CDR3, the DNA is TGTGCCAGCAGCTTATGGGGACAGGGCGCGGAGACCCAGTACTTC.

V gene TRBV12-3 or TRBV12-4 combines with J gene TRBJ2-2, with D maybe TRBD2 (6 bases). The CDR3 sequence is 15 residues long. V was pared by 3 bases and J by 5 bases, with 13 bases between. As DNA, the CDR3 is TGTGCCAGCAGTTTTCGCGGGAAGGGGACCGGGGAGCTGTTTTTT. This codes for CASSFRGKGTGELFF.

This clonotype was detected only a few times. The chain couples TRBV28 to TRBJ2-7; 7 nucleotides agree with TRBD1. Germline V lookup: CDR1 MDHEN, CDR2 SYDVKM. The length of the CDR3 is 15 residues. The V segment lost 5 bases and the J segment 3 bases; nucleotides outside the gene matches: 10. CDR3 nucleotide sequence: TGTGCCAGCAGTGCGTCCGGGACAGTCTTCTACGAGCAGTACTTC. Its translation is CASSASGTVFYEQYF.

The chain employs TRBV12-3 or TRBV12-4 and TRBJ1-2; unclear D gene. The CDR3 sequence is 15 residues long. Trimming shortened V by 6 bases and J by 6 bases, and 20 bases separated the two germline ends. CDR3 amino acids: CASSHLEDRRDGYTF. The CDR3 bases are TGTGCCAGCAGCCATTTGGAGGACCGCCGGGATGGCTACACCTTC.

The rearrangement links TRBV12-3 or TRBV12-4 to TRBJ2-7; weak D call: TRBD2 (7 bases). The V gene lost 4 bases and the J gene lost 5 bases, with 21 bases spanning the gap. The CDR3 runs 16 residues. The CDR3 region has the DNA TGTGCCAGCAGTTCCTCGGACAGCCGTCGGGGGGACGAGCAGTACTTC. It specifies CASSSSDSRRGDEQYF.

The CDR3 sequence: CASSEEQGWGYTF. The CDR3 coding sequence is TGTGCCAGCAGTGAGGAACAGGGCTGGGGCTACACCTTC. The V gene is TRBV6-4, the J gene TRBJ1-2, with a possible D match to TRBD1 (6 bases). The CDR3 consists of 13 residues. Germline CDR1 reads MRHNA; CDR2 reads SNTAGT. V lost 3 bases and J 8 bases, leaving 13 bases between the germline ends.

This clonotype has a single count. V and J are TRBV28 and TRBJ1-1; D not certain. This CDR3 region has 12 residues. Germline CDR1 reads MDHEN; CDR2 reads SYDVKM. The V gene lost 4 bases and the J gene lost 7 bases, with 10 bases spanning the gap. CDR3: CASSSFTVEAFF. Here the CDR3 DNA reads TGTGCCAGCAGTTCCTTTACAGTTGAAGCTTTCTTT.

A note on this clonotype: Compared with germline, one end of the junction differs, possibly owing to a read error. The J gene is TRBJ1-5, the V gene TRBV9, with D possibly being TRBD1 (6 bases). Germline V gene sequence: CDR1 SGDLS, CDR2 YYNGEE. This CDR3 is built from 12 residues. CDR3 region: CASSFTGRPQHF. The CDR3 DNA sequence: TGCGCCAGCAGCTTTACAGGGCGGCCCCAGCATTTT.

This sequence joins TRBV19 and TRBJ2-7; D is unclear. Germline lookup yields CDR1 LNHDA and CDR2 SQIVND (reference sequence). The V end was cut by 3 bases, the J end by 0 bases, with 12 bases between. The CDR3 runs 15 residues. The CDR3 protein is CASSIGSETSYEQYF. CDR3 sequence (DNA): TGTGCCAGTAGTATTGGCTCAGAAACCTCCTACGAGCAGTACTTC. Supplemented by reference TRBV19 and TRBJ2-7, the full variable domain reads DGGITQSPKYLFRKEGQNVTLSCEQNLNHDAMYWYRQDPGQGLRLIYYSQIVNDFQKGDIAEGYSVSREKKESFPLTVTSAQKNPTAFYLCASSIGSETSYEQYFGPGTRLTVT.

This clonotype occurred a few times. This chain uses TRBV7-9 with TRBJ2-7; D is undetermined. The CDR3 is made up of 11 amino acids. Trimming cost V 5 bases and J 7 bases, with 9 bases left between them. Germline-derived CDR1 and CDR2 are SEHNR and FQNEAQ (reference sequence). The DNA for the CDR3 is TGTGCCAGCAGCCTTACGAGGGAGCAGTACTTC. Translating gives CASSLTREQYF.

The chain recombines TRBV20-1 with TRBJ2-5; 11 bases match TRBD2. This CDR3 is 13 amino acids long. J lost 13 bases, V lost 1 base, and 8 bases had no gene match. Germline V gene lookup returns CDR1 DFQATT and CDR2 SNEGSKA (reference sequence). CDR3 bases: TGCAGTGCTAGAGGTAGCGGGGGGGCCGAAGTGTACTTC. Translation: CSARGSGGAEVYF.

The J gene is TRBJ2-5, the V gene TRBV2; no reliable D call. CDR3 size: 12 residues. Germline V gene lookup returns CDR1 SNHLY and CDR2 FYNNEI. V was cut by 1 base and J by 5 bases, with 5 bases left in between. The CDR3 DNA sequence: TGTGCCAGCAGTGAAGGTTTTGAGACCCAGTACTTC. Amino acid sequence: CASSEGFETQYF. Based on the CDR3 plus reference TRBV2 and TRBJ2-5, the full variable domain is EPEVTQTPSHQVTQMGQEVILRCVPISNHLYFYWYRQILGQKVEFLVSFYNNEISEKSEIFDDQFSVERPDGSNFTLKIRSTKLEDSAMYFCASSEGFETQYFGPGTRLLVL.